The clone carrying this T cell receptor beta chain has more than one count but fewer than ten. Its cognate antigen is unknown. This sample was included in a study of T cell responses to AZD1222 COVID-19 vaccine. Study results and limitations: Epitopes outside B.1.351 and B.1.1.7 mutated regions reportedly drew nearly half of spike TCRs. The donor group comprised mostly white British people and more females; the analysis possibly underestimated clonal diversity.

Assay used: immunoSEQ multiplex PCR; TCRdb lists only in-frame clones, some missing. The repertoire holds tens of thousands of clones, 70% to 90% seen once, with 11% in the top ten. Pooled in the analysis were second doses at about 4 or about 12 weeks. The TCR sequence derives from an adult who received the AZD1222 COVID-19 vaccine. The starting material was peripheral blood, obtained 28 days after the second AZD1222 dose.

This CDR3 is CASSISDREETQYF. The CDR3 DNA sequence: TGTGCCAGTAGTATATCGGACAGGGAAGAGACCCAGTACTTC. V usage is TRBV19 and J usage is TRBJ2-5, with TRBD1 identical over 8 bases. After removal of 2 bases from V and 3 bases from J, the junction contained 2 bases not matched to a gene. Germline CDR1 is LNHDA and CDR2 is SQIVND (reference sequence). The CDR3 sequence is 14 residues long. Full variable domain (outside the CDR3, taken from reference TRBV19 and TRBJ2-5): DGGITQSPKYLFRKEGQNVTLSCEQNLNHDAMYWYRQDPGQGLRLIYYSQIVNDFQKGDIAEGYSVSREKKESFPLTVTSAQKNPTAFYLCASSISDREETQYFGPGTRLLVL.